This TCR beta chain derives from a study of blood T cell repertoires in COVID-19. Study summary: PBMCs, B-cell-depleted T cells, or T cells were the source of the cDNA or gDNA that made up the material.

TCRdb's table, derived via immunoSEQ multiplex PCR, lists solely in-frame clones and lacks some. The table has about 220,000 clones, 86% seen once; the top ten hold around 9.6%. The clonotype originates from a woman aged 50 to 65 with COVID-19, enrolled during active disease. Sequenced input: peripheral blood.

The CDR3 DNA follows: TGTGCCAGGGCCCATACAGATACGCAGTATTTT. Its translation is CARAHTDTQYF. The V and J genes are TRBV7-2 and TRBJ2-3; no clear D gene. Germline V gene sequence: CDR1 SGHTA, CDR2 FQGNSA. The CDR3 runs to 11 residues. The V gene lost 9 bases and the J gene lost 3 bases, with 7 bases spanning the gap.